This entry features one T cell receptor beta chain sequence. Per the original methods: Quantification of nucleated cells was approximated via reference gene primer amplification. Sequencing used immunoSEQ multiplex PCR; TCRdb keeps in-frame clones, though not all of them. The DNA gave D and trimming, while V, J and clone size come from that table. The table has under 300,000 clones, 70% to 90% seen once. Germline CDR1 SGHTA, CDR2 FQGNSA. The CDR3 runs to 15 residues. With 5 bases removed from V and 2 bases from J, the gap between germline ends came to 10 bases. The sample originates from a study of blood T cell repertoires in COVID-19. Overall study: Some COVID-19 samples were acute and others convalescent; all came from the United States, Italy and Spain. In each case, the material was cDNA or gDNA derived from T cells, B-cell-depleted T cells, or PBMCs.

J is TRBJ1-6 and V is TRBV7-2; the D is unclear. The TCR comes from a woman aged 40 to 50 who had recovered from COVID-19. Sample: peripheral blood. The CDR3 is CASSPVMPYNSPLHF. Here the CDR3 DNA reads TGTGCCAGCAGCCCGGTTATGCCCTATAATTCACCCCTCCACTTT.